Described below is a single TCR beta chain sequence and its context. Its specificity is not known. A much larger clone sits a single nucleotide away, making a read error possible. Whoever was chosen for sequencing had shown CD8+CD57+ cell expansion by flow cytometry. TCR beta VDJ and CDR3 profiles were obtained from a genomic DNA template. TCRdb reprocessed the reads with MiXCR, giving one entry per CDR3 protein. The sample yields more than 150,000 distinct CDR3 sequences, approximately 48% seen once. CDR1 is SGHDN, CDR2 FVKESK, per germline. The V end was cut by 5 bases, the J end by 5 bases, with 19 bases between. The CDR3 is 16 amino acids. This record comes from a study of CD8+CD57+ T cells in acquired aplastic anemia. Study observations and caveats: Patients shared some 30 CD8+ CDR3 sequences with controls.

The sequencing input was sorted CD4+, CD8+, or CD8+CD57+ T cells (not recorded which) from PBMCs. The rearrangement uses TRBV14 and TRBJ2-1; a possible D gene is TRBD2 (5 bases). This clonotype was obtained from a human donor with aplastic anemia. The CDR3: CASSSGRARYHNEQFF. CDR3 sequence (DNA): TGTGCCAGCAGCTCCGGGCGGGCTAGGTACCACAATGAGCAGTTCTTC.